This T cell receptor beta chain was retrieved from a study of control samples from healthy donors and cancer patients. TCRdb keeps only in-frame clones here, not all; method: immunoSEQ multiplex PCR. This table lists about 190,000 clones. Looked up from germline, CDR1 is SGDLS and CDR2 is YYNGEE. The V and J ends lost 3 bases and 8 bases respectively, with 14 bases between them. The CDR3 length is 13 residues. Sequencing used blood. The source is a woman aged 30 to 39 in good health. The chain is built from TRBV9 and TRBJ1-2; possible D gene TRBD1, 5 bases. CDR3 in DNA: TGTGCCAGCAGCGCCAGGGATCCTCGGGGCTACACCTTC. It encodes CASSARDPRGYTF.